The 2 T cell receptor beta chains in this list originate from one sample, sequenced in a study of blood T cell repertoires in COVID-19. Clones were read by immunoSEQ multiplex PCR, and TCRdb kept only the in-frame ones, dropping some. The data contain roughly 46,000 clones, approximately 86% of them singletons. Sample: PBMCs or T cells enriched from blood (not recorded which). These receptors were taken from a woman between 50 and 59 years old who had recovered from COVID-19.

This chain connects TRBV19 to TRBJ1-1; no firm D call. The CDR3 runs 14 residues. Looked up from germline, CDR1 is LNHDA and CDR2 is SQIVND (reference sequence). The ends were cut back, 4 bases at V and 2 bases at J, with 11 bases in the middle. The DNA of the CDR3 is TGTGCCAGTAGTAATTACAGAACAAACACTGAAGCTTTCTTT. It specifies CASSNYRTNTEAFF.

The gene calls are TRBV12-3 or TRBV12-4 and TRBJ1-1; unclear D gene. CDR3 length equals 12 residues. V was shortened by 3 bases and J by 4 bases, with 6 bases between the two germline ends. CDR3 coding DNA: TGTGCCAGCAGTTTTCTTAGCACTGAAGCTTTCTTT. Translating it yields CASSFLSTEAFF.